The TCR beta chain described here comes from a study of identical twins. TCRdb ran MiXCR on the 5' RACE reads and lists one entry per CDR3 protein. The table has about 430,000 distinct CDR3 sequences, about 18% seen once. V shed 3 bases, J shed 2 bases, and the junction held 2 bases outside the gene matches. The CDR3 spans 17 residues. Germline CDR1 MGHRA, CDR2 YSYEKL. Findings of the study overall: Invariant MAIT and iNKT cells could partly confound zero-insertion analyses. Modelling underestimated the level of out-of-frame TCR alpha sharing observed in monozygotic twins. Weaker excess sharing between twins was seen in beta out-of-frame sequences. For cord blood, abundant beta clonotypes had fewer insertions, unlike memory repertoires, which showed none.

This clonotype was recorded a few times. What it binds is not known. The receptor was derived from a man aged 50 to 60 in good health. Sequenced material: naive T cells sorted from blood. The rearrangement joins TRBV4-1 to TRBJ2-1; 15 bases agree with TRBD2. CDR3 sequence: CASSQGLAGGAYNEQFF. The CDR3 nucleotides are TGCGCCAGCAGCCAGGGACTAGCGGGAGGCGCCTACAATGAGCAGTTCTTC.